This TCR beta chain was found in a study of Ad26.COV2.S vaccination and SARS-CoV-2 variants. V shed 0 bases and J shed 0 bases, with 8 bases lying between them. In germline, CDR1 is MDHEN, CDR2 SYDVKM. This CDR3 has 15 amino acids. Assay used: immunoSEQ multiplex PCR; TCRdb lists only in-frame clones, some missing. The table shows about 180,000 clones, with 87% occurring only once. Regarding the study as a whole: Vaccine recipients showed a spike-specific TCR breadth that was higher than in placebo recipients. Substantial response breadth was reportedly seen for spike-specific CD8+ and CD4+ T cells after vaccination. Whether participants received vaccine or placebo, their non-spike TCR breadth was similar. Total T cell responses, in the TCR breadth and depth analyses, may have been underestimated.

In the case of this clone: Its specificity is unknown.

Sequenced material: peripheral blood, taken after recovery from COVID-19. This chain joins TRBV28 and TRBJ1-1, with D uncertain. The origin of this receptor is a human donor who had recovered from COVID-19. Here the CDR3 DNA reads TGTGCCAGCAGTTTATGGGGCAGAATGAACACTGAAGCTTTCTTT. Translation gives CASSLWGRMNTEAFF.